This T cell receptor beta chain was observed in a study of cytomegalovirus exposure and HLA in healthy donors. CDR1 and CDR2 (germline): SEHNR, FQNEAQ (reference sequence). Trimming removed 5 bases from V and 5 bases from J, with 21 bases in between. The CDR3 contains 16 residues. This PCR relied on a set of 60 Vbeta primers and 13 Jbeta primers. The protocol was immunoSEQ multiplex PCR, while the TCRdb copy is restricted to in-frame clones and leaves out a portion. The sample consists of fewer than 150,000 clones, 80% of them appearing once. Sequencing used PBMCs. The chain couples TRBV7-9 to TRBJ1-1; tentatively, D is TRBD1 (6 bases). This TCR came from a female donor in good health and CMV-seropositive. CDR3 DNA: TGTGCCAGCAGCCCTGGCTCGGGGGGCTTTAAGACTGAAGCTTTCTTT. It codes for CASSPGSGGFKTEAFF.